These 19 T cell receptor beta chains share one sample of origin, sequenced in a study of blood T cell repertoires in COVID-19. Only in-frame clones appear in the TCRdb table, and some are missing; sequencing was by immunoSEQ multiplex PCR. The table shows some 270,000 clones, with about 82% occurring only once. Sequencing was carried out using PBMCs or T cells enriched from blood (not recorded which). The source is a woman aged 50 to 60 with acute COVID-19.

On this clone: Other DNA sequences within the sample encode an identical CDR3. The V call is TRBV12-3 or TRBV12-4, the J call TRBJ2-7; D gene unclear. The CDR3 extends over 12 amino acids. Deletions cut 0 bases from V and 2 bases from J, with 2 bases between. This CDR3 reads CASSLATYEQYF. The CDR3 DNA sequence: TGTGCCAGCAGTTTAGCTACCTACGAGCAGTACTTC.

This clone was detected only once. This chain joins TRBV30 and TRBJ2-7, with TRBD1 identical over 10 bases. The ends lost 4 bases at V and 10 bases at J; junction bases unmatched: 7. The CDR3 is 12 residues long. Germline CDR1 is GTSNPN and CDR2 is SVGIG (reference sequence). The CDR3 reads CAWTWDRGEQYF. The DNA of the CDR3 is TGTGCCTGGACCTGGGACAGGGGAGAACAGTACTTC.

This clone has more than one count but fewer than ten. This chain connects TRBV19 to TRBJ2-1; 9 bases map to TRBD2. The CDR3 sequence is 15 residues long. V shed 8 bases, J shed 7 bases, and the junction held 12 bases outside the gene matches. Germline V lookup: CDR1 LNHDA, CDR2 SQIVND (reference sequence). The CDR3 DNA reads TGTGCCAGTTTTGGGGCGGGGGGGCATAAAAATGAGCAGTTCTTC. It encodes CASFGAGGHKNEQFF.

The V call is TRBV9, the J call TRBJ1-1, with D maybe TRBD1 (5 bases). The length of the CDR3 is 13 residues. Germline V CDR1 and CDR2: SGDLS, YYNGEE. V gave up 4 bases and J gave up 7 bases, with 14 bases separating them. CDR3 nucleotides: TGTGCCAGCAGCCCAGGACCCAGGGATGAAGCTTTCTTT. Translation gives CASSPGPRDEAFF.

J is TRBJ1-1 and V is TRBV30; maybe TRBD1 (5 bases). V was pared by 2 bases and J by 4 bases, with 14 bases between. In germline, CDR1 is GTSNPN, CDR2 SVGIG (reference sequence). This CDR3 region has 14 residues. The CDR3 coding sequence is TGTGCCTGGAGTCCCCTCGGGGGGGGCACTGAAGCTTTCTTT. Its protein is CAWSPLGGGTEAFF.

The chain joins TRBV19 to TRBJ2-6; D might be TRBD1 (6 bases). CDR1 and CDR2 (germline): LNHDA, SQIVND (reference sequence). V was clipped by 6 bases and J by 0 bases, with 9 bases between them. The CDR3 has 15 residues. The CDR3 sequence: CASRDSRSGANVLTF. The DNA for the CDR3 is TGTGCCAGTAGGGACAGCCGCTCTGGGGCCAACGTCCTGACTTTC.

CDR3 DNA sequence: TGTGCCAGTAGTCACTCGACAGGGGGCGTCGCTGAAGCTTTCTTT. Protein: CASSHSTGGVAEAFF. This chain connects TRBV19 to TRBJ1-1, with TRBD1 matching over 10 bases. The V and J ends lost 5 bases and 6 bases, in that order; junction bases with no gene match: 9. The CDR3 has 15 residues. Looked up from germline, CDR1 is LNHDA and CDR2 is SQIVND (reference sequence). The complete variable domain, with remaining parts taken from reference TRBV19 and TRBJ1-1, reads DGGITQSPKYLFRKEGQNVTLSCEQNLNHDAMYWYRQDPGQGLRLIYYSQIVNDFQKGDIAEGYSVSREKKESFPLTVTSAQKNPTAFYLCASSHSTGGVAEAFFGQGTRLTVV.

This clone was counted only a few times. V is TRBV2 and J is TRBJ1-2, with a weak D call TRBD1 (6 bases). Trimming removed 5 bases at V and 4 bases at J, with 20 bases between. The CDR3 length is 16 residues. Germline V gene sequence: CDR1 SNHLY, CDR2 FYNNEI. The CDR3 DNA reads TGTGCCAGCAGTCTGGGACATGGGGATTCCCGCTATGGCTACACCTTC. It is translated as CASSLGHGDSRYGYTF.

V and J are TRBV6-5 and TRBJ2-7; a weak D match, TRBD1 (5 bases). Germline CDR1 is MNHEY and CDR2 is SVGAGI. Trimming shortened V by 0 bases and J by 0 bases, and 12 bases separated the two germline ends. This CDR3 is 16 amino acids long. The CDR3 spells CASSYSSPQGSYEQYF. The CDR3 DNA reads TGTGCCAGCAGTTACTCCAGCCCTCAGGGCTCCTACGAGCAGTACTTC.

This rearrangement joins TRBV15 to TRBJ1-1, with a weak D call TRBD1 (6 bases). The germline V and J ends were trimmed by 6 bases and 5 bases, with 16 bases remaining between them. The CDR3 runs to 14 residues. CDR1 is LNHNV, CDR2 YYDKDF, per germline (reference sequence). In nucleotides, the CDR3 is TGTGCCACCAGGGGCAACAGGGTATGGACTGAAGCTTTCTTT. This sequence encodes CATRGNRVWTEAFF.

This chain links TRBV19 with TRBJ2-5; TRBD2 aligns across 13 bases. CDR3 length: 15 residues. V was clipped by 8 bases and J by 5 bases; unmatched bases: 8. Per germline, CDR1 LNHDA and CDR2 SQIVND (reference sequence). The CDR3 loop is CASQLAGGPGETQYF. The CDR3 region has the DNA TGTGCCAGTCAACTAGCGGGGGGGCCTGGTGAGACCCAGTACTTC.

To note about this clone: This specimen includes other DNA sequences encoding the same CDR3. V usage is TRBV5-1 and J usage is TRBJ1-1, with D hard to call. This CDR3 comprises 14 residues. Germline CDR1 SGHRS, CDR2 YFSETQ. The ends were cut back, 0 bases at V and 0 bases at J, with 6 bases in the middle. The CDR3 loop is CASSLGGLNTEAFF. CDR3 bases: TGCGCCAGCAGCTTGGGTGGGCTGAACACTGAAGCTTTCTTT.

This CDR3 is CAIQGTARNIQYF. The CDR3 DNA is TGTGCCATACAAGGGACAGCGAGAAACATTCAGTACTTC. The chain uses TRBV6-5 and TRBJ2-4; 7 positions match TRBD1. Germline V gene data show CDR1 as MNHEY and CDR2 as SVGAGI. The ends lost 10 bases at V and 6 bases at J; junction bases unmatched: 9. The CDR3 length is 13 residues.

The rearrangement links TRBV5-1 to TRBJ1-5, with D perhaps TRBD1 (5 bases). The CDR3 contains 15 residues. The V end lost 5 bases, the J end lost 3 bases, and 15 bases lay between the germline ends. From germline, CDR1 is SGHRS and CDR2 YFSETQ. Here the CDR3 DNA reads TGCGCCAGCAGTCTCCAGGGCACCTACAATCAGCCCCAGCATTTT. Translating it yields CASSLQGTYNQPQHF.

This chain links TRBV6-5 with TRBJ2-5; TRBD2 is a possible D gene (6 bases). Per the germline V gene, CDR1 is MNHEY and CDR2 is SVGAGI. V was trimmed by 5 bases and J by 4 bases, leaving 17 bases between them. This CDR3 is 15 amino acids long. For the CDR3, the DNA is TGTGCCAGCAGTATCGGGACCGGGGGTATAGAGACCCAGTACTTC. It specifies CASSIGTGGIETQYF.

The chain employs TRBV24-1 and TRBJ2-3; the match to TRBD2 covers 8 bases. The CDR3 length is 15 residues. Trimming cost V 3 bases and J 2 bases; bases outside gene matches: 3. CDR1 and CDR2 from the germline V gene are KGHDR and SFDVKD. CDR3 sequence reads: CATSDRGGVTDTQYF. The DNA of the CDR3 is TGTGCCACCAGTGATCGGGGGGGAGTCACAGATACGCAGTATTTT.

The chain carries TRBV2 and TRBJ2-1, with 7 bases matching TRBD1. This CDR3 spans 12 amino acids. Germline CDR1 is SNHLY and CDR2 is FYNNEI. V lost 6 bases to trimming and J lost 9 bases; unmatched junction nucleotides: 5. CDR3 loop: CASSIRQGEQFF. The CDR3 coding sequence is TGTGCCAGCAGCATCCGACAGGGTGAGCAGTTCTTC.

This sequence joins TRBV2 and TRBJ2-2; 9 bases align to TRBD2. The CDR3 contains 14 residues. The V gene end was trimmed by 3 bases and the J gene end by 5 bases; junction bases not matched to a gene: 1. Looked up from germline, CDR1 is SNHLY and CDR2 is FYNNEI. CDR3 loop: CASSEREGTGELFF. The CDR3 DNA reads TGTGCCAGCAGTGAGCGGGAGGGAACCGGGGAGCTGTTTTTT.

The V call is TRBV6-4, the J call TRBJ2-1; D may be TRBD2 (6 bases). The CDR3 loop spans 14 amino acids. Germline CDR1 reads MRHNA; CDR2 reads SNTAGT. Trimming stripped 3 bases from V and 6 bases from J, with 12 bases between. For the CDR3, the DNA is TGTGCCAGCAGTGAGGCGGGGCTCACCAATGAGCAGTTCTTC. Protein sequence: CASSEAGLTNEQFF.